This TCR beta chain was captured by sequencing in a study of T cells in localized non-small cell lung cancer. Data came from immunoSEQ multiplex PCR; TCRdb stores just in-frame clones and leaves some out. The sample lists about 17,000 clones, around 83% occurring once. Germline trimming cut 4 bases from V and 6 bases from J; bases unmatched to any gene: 5. There are 14 residues in the CDR3. Germline-derived CDR1 and CDR2 are SGHRS and YFSETQ. The sequence derives from a male donor older than 55 with stage III lung adenocarcinoma. The chain has TRBV5-1 and TRBJ2-1; 9 bases agree with TRBD1. The starting material was peripheral blood, obtained before any cancer treatment. The CDR3 is CASSRDRVSNEQFF. In nucleotides, the CDR3 is TGCGCCAGCAGCCGGGACAGGGTAAGCAATGAGCAGTTCTTC.